This TCR beta chain was sequenced during a study of blood T cell repertoires in COVID-19 (TCRdb year 2020). About the full investigation: The collaborator samples originated in the United States, Italy and Spain and spanned the acute and convalescent phases of COVID-19. The prospective study material was composed of cDNA or gDNA derived from T cells, B-cell-depleted T cells, or PBMCs. Deeply sampled blood TCRbeta repertoires from subjects exposed to, actively infected with, or recovered from COVID-19 were included in the dataset. A freely available public database, intended as a resource for researchers studying the immune response to SARS-CoV-2, is where the repertoires were released. Samples were obtained from the ongoing ImmuneRACE study (first 160 participants) and from about 1,300 subjects provided by 6 global collaborators. Nearly every sample came with metadata listing a de-identified subject ID, COVID-19 status, age in years and sex. Where available, HLA class I and class II types were obtained from metadata supplied by the sample provider rather than from assay-based typing. Study-wide conclusions, independent of this receptor: How much clinical and demographic metadata was included differed by source and by participant, and the metadata was provided uncurated.

The CDR3 starts with the cysteine, ends with the phenylalanine, and has 16 residues. The read is trimmed to its CDR3 DNA, 48 bases read in frame from base 1. Trimming removed 2 bases from V and 2 bases from J, leaving 15 bases between the germline ends. The germline V gene gives CDR1 as LGHNA and CDR2 as YSLEER. Collaborating institutions collected whole blood in K2EDTA tubes following their own protocols. For TCRbeta analysis, collaborators shipped samples as frozen whole blood, isolated PBMCs, or DNA extracted from either of those sample types. To note about this clone: Its binding antigen is unknown. No base qualities exist here, and no much larger clone lies one base off it.

The immunoSEQ Assay, a bias-controlled multiplex PCR, was used to amplify TCRbeta CDR3 regions from genomic DNA. The original methods were these. Within the assay, amplification of reference gene primers was used to estimate how many nucleated cells each sample contained. To quantify the absolute abundance of each unique TCRbeta CDR3 rearrangement, sequence reads were collapsed and filtered. For each sample, productive Simpson clonality was calculated as the square root of Simpson's diversity index across productive rearrangements. Imported from immuneACCESS, the table was reduced by TCRdb to in-frame sequences with V and J called. These copies leave out some clones; in studies compared against another copy, an unresolved V gene accounts for under half, and the cause of the remainder is not known. The DNA was the basis for D and trimming; V, J and clone size are from that table. This sample holds 230,000 or so clones; approximately 79% were observed only once. 5.1% of the sample is held by the ten biggest clonotypes.

Sequenced material: peripheral blood. The TCR was taken from a human donor in a cohort sampled during active COVID-19. The rearranged chain carries TRBV4-3 and TRBJ1-2; no D gene can be assigned with confidence. The encoded CDR3 is CASSQSAPRKNYGYTF. The bases are TGCGCCAGCAGCCAAAGCGCCCCTCGGAAGAACTATGGCTACACCTTC.